Presented here are 17 T cell receptor beta chains from one specimen sequenced in a study. Amplification of TRBV12-4/TRBJ1-2 clonotypes used adaptor-ligated barcode primers. TCRdb fed the multiplex PCR reads into MiXCR, producing one record per CDR3 protein. The table lists 1,000 to 1,200 distinct CDR3 sequences, about 0.75% of them singletons, with roughly 23% in the top ten. Cells sorted as Tregs were CD4+, CD25+ and CD127-/low. Sample: Tregs sorted from blood. Receptors originate from a female donor with breast cancer.

This clonotype was seen ten or more times. The CDR3 DNA reads TGTGCCAGCAGTTTATCCGTCCTAGTGGCTAACTATGGCTACACCTTC. It codes for CASSLSVLVANYGYTF. The chain couples TRBV12-3 or TRBV12-4 to TRBJ1-2; D unclear. There are 16 residues in the CDR3. Trimming removed 2 bases from V and 0 bases from J, with 13 bases in between.

This clonotype is labeled as medium-sized. V usage is TRBV12-3 or TRBV12-4 and J usage is TRBJ1-2, with D maybe TRBD1 (5 bases). The CDR3 covers 15 residues. V lost 5 bases to trimming and J lost 1 base, with 14 bases between them. This CDR3 is CASSLQQAINYGYTF. CDR3 coding DNA: TGTGCCAGCAGTCTACAACAGGCCATTAACTATGGCTACACCTTC.

By sample share, this clonotype is medium-sized. The gene calls are TRBV12-3 or TRBV12-4 and TRBJ1-2; D gene unclear. The V and J ends lost 7 bases and 5 bases respectively, with 11 bases between them. This CDR3 comprises 12 residues. CDR3 nucleotides: TGTGCCAGCACCCAATCCGGATATGGCTACACCTTC. Its protein product is CASTQSGYGYTF.

By share, this clonotype ranks as large. The chain links TRBV12-3 or TRBV12-4 to TRBJ1-2, with D maybe TRBD1 (6 bases). Trimming removed 5 bases at V and 0 bases at J, with 10 bases between. This CDR3 is 14 amino acids long. The CDR3 DNA reads TGTGCCAGCAGTCGGACAGCTTCTAACTATGGCTACACCTTC. This encodes CASSRTASNYGYTF.

By share of the sample, this clonotype is medium-sized. This sequence joins TRBV12-3 or TRBV12-4 and TRBJ1-2; no definite D call. The CDR3 covers 11 residues. V lost 5 bases, J lost 8 bases, and 9 bases lay in between. CDR3 sequence: CASSSQRGYTF. The CDR3 bases are TGTGCCAGCAGTAGCCAACGCGGCTACACCTTC.

This clonotype qualifies as medium-sized (0.01 to 0.1%). The chain combines TRBV12-3 or TRBV12-4 with TRBJ1-2; TRBD1 might be the D (6 bases). Trimming removed 5 bases from V and 7 bases from J, with 17 bases in between. The CDR3 spans 14 residues. CDR3 coding DNA: TGTGCCAGCAGTCCGGACAGTAACTTCTTTGGCTACACCTTC. The encoded protein is CASSPDSNFFGYTF.

Relative to its sample, this clonotype is medium-sized (0.01 to 0.1%). V and J are TRBV12-3 or TRBV12-4 and TRBJ1-2, with TRBD1 matching over 7 bases. The CDR3 consists of 13 residues. The V segment lost 4 bases and the J segment 6 bases; nucleotides outside the gene matches: 5. CDR3 protein: CASSSLTGNGYTF. In DNA form, the CDR3 reads TGTGCCAGCAGTTCCCTGACAGGGAATGGCTACACCTTC.

This clonotype is medium-sized in the sample. The J gene is TRBJ1-2, the V gene TRBV12-3 or TRBV12-4; TRBD1 matches at 7 bases. The CDR3 loop spans 14 amino acids. With 8 bases clipped from V and 6 bases from J, the junction kept 12 bases outside the gene matches. The CDR3 sequence is CASATGTEFHGYTF. CDR3 DNA: TGTGCCAGCGCCACCGGGACAGAATTTCATGGCTACACCTTC.

Judged by abundance, this clonotype is large. This chain connects TRBV12-3 or TRBV12-4 to TRBJ1-2; a weak D match, TRBD1 (5 bases). The CDR3 has 13 residues. Trimming shortened V by 3 bases and J by 4 bases, and 9 bases separated the two germline ends. The CDR3 protein is CASSFGRGYGYTF. The CDR3 DNA reads as TGTGCCAGCAGTTTCGGGAGGGGCTATGGCTACACCTTC.

This clonotype is termed medium-sized (0.01 to 0.1%). The V gene is TRBV12-3 or TRBV12-4, the J gene TRBJ1-2; possibly TRBD1 for D (5 bases). The CDR3 has 14 residues. Trimming removed 6 bases from V and 1 base from J, with 12 bases in between. The CDR3 loop is CASRPGRDNYGYTF. CDR3 in DNA: TGTGCCAGCAGGCCAGGGAGGGATAACTATGGCTACACCTTC.

By share, this clonotype ranks as medium-sized. The V gene is TRBV12-3 or TRBV12-4, the J gene TRBJ1-2; no clear D gene. The length of the CDR3 is 14 residues. V was cut by 0 bases and J by 6 bases, with 11 bases left in between. The CDR3 DNA sequence: TGTGCCAGCAGTTTAGCGCGGGTATATAATGGCTACACCTTC. Its translation: CASSLARVYNGYTF.

Within the sample, this clonotype is medium-sized (0.01 to 0.1%). The gene calls are TRBV12-3 or TRBV12-4 and TRBJ1-2, with 7 bases aligning to TRBD1. The CDR3 has 13 amino acids. Trimming removed 5 bases from V and 2 bases from J; junction bases left unmatched: 2. This CDR3 is CASSDRVNYGYTF. CDR3 nucleotides: TGTGCCAGCAGTGACAGGGTGAACTATGGCTACACCTTC.

This clonotype is labeled as medium-sized. The rearrangement joins TRBV12-3 or TRBV12-4 to TRBJ1-2; maybe TRBD1 (6 bases). With 6 bases removed from V and 7 bases from J, the gap between germline ends came to 12 bases. The CDR3 sequence is 12 residues long. CDR3 sequence reads: CASRTGVSGYTF. DNA of the CDR3: TGTGCCAGCAGGACAGGCGTTTCTGGCTACACCTTC.

This clonotype is classed as medium-sized. The rearrangement uses TRBV12-3 or TRBV12-4 and TRBJ1-2; TRBD1 matches at 9 bases. The CDR3 loop spans 15 amino acids. The junction had 5 bases not matched to a gene; V was cut back by 5 bases and J by 1 base. In DNA, the CDR3 is TGTGCCAGCAGTAGGGACAGGGTCAATAACTATGGCTACACCTTC. Translating it yields CASSRDRVNNYGYTF.

This clonotype was seen more than once but under ten times. The CDR3 coding sequence is TGTGCCAGCACCCAATCCGACTTTGCGCATGGCTACACCTTC. Its protein product is CASTQSDFAHGYTF. The rearrangement links TRBV12-3 or TRBV12-4 to TRBJ1-2; D gene ambiguous. Trimming cost V 7 bases and J 6 bases, with 18 bases left between them. This CDR3 is 14 amino acids long.

Relative to its sample, this clonotype is medium-sized. CDR3: CASSSIQGIYGYTF. CDR3 nucleotides: TGTGCCAGCAGTTCTATACAGGGGATCTATGGCTACACCTTC. The chain has TRBV12-3 or TRBV12-4 and TRBJ1-2; 7 bases are a match to TRBD1. The J segment lost 4 bases and the V segment lost 4 bases, leaving 6 bases of the junction unmatched. This CDR3 is built from 14 residues.

By share of the sample, this clonotype is medium-sized (0.01 to 0.1%). The DNA for the CDR3 is TGTGCCAGCAGTAACAGGGTAAACTATGGCTACACCTTC. Protein sequence: CASSNRVNYGYTF. The genes are TRBV12-3 or TRBV12-4 and TRBJ1-2, with D tentatively TRBD1 (6 bases). CDR3 length: 13 residues. The germline V and J ends were trimmed by 5 bases and 2 bases, with 9 bases remaining between them.